A selection of T cell receptor beta chains follows, all from one sample in a study of blood T cell repertoires in COVID-19. Assay used: immunoSEQ multiplex PCR; TCRdb lists only in-frame clones, some missing. Altogether about 62,000 clones are present, over 85% being singletons, with the ten largest covering approximately 6.2%. The sample consisted of peripheral blood. These receptor sequences come from a human donor in a cohort sampled during active COVID-19. The CDR3 runs from the conserved cysteine through the conserved F or W. D genes are given only for firm matches. Clone size is not always given. Where it is, it says once, few, many or a class for expanded clones.

NA NA TRBJ1-1 TRBV14 CASSQSGLSAEAFF TGTGCCAGCAGCCAATCGGGGTTATCCGCTGAAGCTTTCTTT
NA NA TRBJ1-3 TRBV7-9 CASSIINTIYF TGTGCCAGCAGCATTATTAACACCATATATTTT
NA TRBD2 TRBJ2-7 TRBV18 CASSSRSGLQWGEQYF TGTGCCAGCTCATCCCGTAGCGGGTTGCAATGGGGCGAGCAGTACTTC
NA NA TRBJ2-1 TRBV14 CASSLLVGRLRPQGNEQFF TGTGCCAGCAGCCTTCTAGTAGGCAGGCTAAGGCCTCAGGGGAATGAGCAGTTCTTC
NA NA TRBJ2-7 TRBV2 CASSVGLTYEQYF TGTGCCAGCAGTGTGGGCCTTACCTACGAGCAGTACTTC
NA NA TRBJ2-1 TRBV3-1/TRBV3-2 CASSQARQVNEQFF TGTGCCAGCAGCCAAGCAAGACAGGTCAATGAGCAGTTCTTC
NA TRBD2 TRBJ2-2 TRBV11-2 CASSEYLAGGPRELFF TGTGCCAGCAGCGAATATCTAGCGGGGGGGCCCCGGGAGCTGTTTTTT
NA NA TRBJ2-2 TRBV18 CASSPLPLTGWSTGELFF TGTGCCAGCTCACCACTTCCACTTACAGGGTGGAGCACCGGGGAGCTGTTTTTT
NA NA TRBJ1-2 TRBV7-8 CVSSLGRRVPYGYTF TGTGTCAGCTCCCTGGGACGGAGGGTTCCTTATGGCTACACCTTC
NA TRBD1 TRBJ1-2 TRBV19 CASSISPDRVPKGYTF TGTGCCAGTAGTATATCCCCGGACAGGGTCCCGAAGGGCTACACCTTC
NA TRBD2 TRBJ2-3 TRBV11-2 CASSTRQGAGGRDTQYF TGTGCCAGCAGCACACGGCAGGGAGCGGGGGGGAGGGATACGCAGTATTTT
NA NA TRBJ2-3 TRBV6-5 CASSYSKRGLGTQYF TGTGCCAGCAGTTACTCGAAACGGGGTCTCGGTACGCAGTATTTT
NA NA TRBJ2-7 TRBV11-2 CASSSIQGRGYEQYF TGTGCCAGCAGCTCCATTCAGGGTCGCGGCTACGAGCAGTACTTC
NA NA TRBJ1-2 TRBV4-2 CASSLTGKGYTF TGTGCCAGCAGCCTTACAGGAAAAGGCTACACCTTC
NA NA TRBJ2-5 TRBV7-2 CASSPIETQYF TGTGCCAGCAGCCCTATCGAGACCCAGTACTTC
NA TRBD1 TRBJ1-5 TRBV4-1 CASSQGTGSNQPQHF TGCGCCAGCAGCCAAGGGACAGGGAGCAATCAGCCCCAGCATTTT
few NA TRBJ1-2 TRBV13 CASSPRGGAPGVNYGYTF TGTGCCAGCAGCCCCCGAGGGGGAGCACCCGGAGTTAACTATGGCTACACCTTC
NA TRBD2 TRBJ2-7 TRBV5-1 CASSTSGTRTSGEYF TGCGCCAGCAGCACGTCCGGGACACGGACTAGCGGGGAGTACTTC
few NA TRBJ1-6 TRBV6-1 CASSERNSPLHF TGTGCCAGCAGTGAGCGGAATTCACCCCTCCACTTT
NA TRBD2 TRBJ2-3 TRBV7-2 CASNPLTSGGFSTQYF TGTGCCAGCAACCCTTTGACTAGCGGGGGGTTCTCTACGCAGTATTTT
NA TRBD2 TRBJ2-3 TRBV7-3 CASSPWGRELADTQYF TGTGCCAGCAGCCCCTGGGGGAGGGAATTGGCGGATACGCAGTATTTT
once TRBD2 TRBJ2-3 TRBV5-1 CASSESGGITDTQYF TGCGCCAGCTCCGAGAGCGGGGGGATCACAGATACGCAGTATTTT
NA NA TRBJ2-7 TRBV2 CASSEQAQGGYEQYF TGTGCCAGCAGTGAACAGGCACAGGGGGGGTACGAGCAGTACTTC
NA NA TRBJ1-6 TRBV12-5 CASGLGGGGPSPLHF TGTGCTAGTGGTTTGGGGGGCGGGGGGCCGTCACCCCTCCACTTT
NA TRBD1 TRBJ2-1 TRBV2 CASTGTGNSNEQFF TGTGCCAGCACCGGGACAGGGAATTCCAATGAGCAGTTCTTC
NA TRBD1 TRBJ1-1 TRBV4-3 CASSPQGANTEAFF TGCGCCAGCAGTCCACAGGGGGCGAACACTGAAGCTTTCTTT
NA NA TRBJ1-4 TRBV6-5 CASSYSGRVNEKLFF TGTGCCAGCAGTTACTCGGGCAGGGTTAATGAAAAACTGTTTTTT
NA TRBD1 TRBJ2-5 TRBV7-3 CASSFRDRETQYF TGTGCCAGCAGCTTCCGGGACAGAGAGACCCAGTACTTC
NA TRBD1 TRBJ2-7 TRBV7-6 CASSPGTGGRQYF TGTGCCAGCAGCCCTGGGACAGGGGGGCGGCAGTACTTC
NA NA TRBJ2-2 TRBV7-3 CASSRGMNTGELFF TGTGCCAGTTCCCGGGGGATGAACACCGGGGAGCTGTTTTTT
NA NA TRBJ1-1 TRBV4-2 CASSQEPVNTEAFF TGTGCCAGCAGCCAAGAACCAGTCAACACTGAAGCTTTCTTT
NA NA TRBJ2-7 TRBV28 CASSLVFERYEQYF TGTGCCAGCAGTTTAGTATTTGAGAGGTACGAGCAGTACTTC
NA TRBD2 TRBJ2-3 TRBV3-1/TRBV3-2 CASSHGASGGGTQYF TGTGCCAGCAGCCACGGGGCTAGCGGGGGGGGTACGCAGTATTTT
NA NA TRBJ1-1 TRBV18 CASSRSIPGVRNTEAFF TGTGCCAGCTCACGATCCATTCCAGGGGTTAGGAACACTGAAGCTTTCTTT
NA NA TRBJ1-5 TRBV4-1 CASSQGPSNNQPQHF TGCGCCAGCAGCCAAGGGCCGTCCAACAATCAGCCCCAGCATTTT
NA NA TRBJ1-2 TRBV21-1 CASTVTGVNYGYTF TGTGCCAGCACCGTGACAGGGGTTAACTATGGCTACACCTTC
NA TRBD1 TRBJ2-1 TRBV12-3/TRBV12-4 CASSLSGGSEQFF TGTGCCAGCAGTTTATCAGGGGGCAGTGAGCAGTTCTTC
NA NA TRBJ1-1 TRBV12-1 CASSSPQGATSEAFF TGTGCCAGCAGCTCCCCACAGGGGGCAACGTCTGAAGCTTTCTTT
NA TRBD2 TRBJ2-7 TRBV3-1/TRBV3-2 CASSLAPGTTYEQYF TGTGCCAGCAGCCTGGCGCCTGGGACTACCTACGAGCAGTACTTC
NA TRBD2 TRBJ2-3 TRBV7-3 CASSFQAGTTDTQYF TGTGCCAGCAGCTTTCAAGCGGGGACCACAGATACGCAGTATTTT
once NA TRBJ1-1 TRBV19 CASSKFRGTEAFF TGTGCCAGTAGTAAGTTCCGCGGCACTGAAGCTTTCTTT
NA NA TRBJ1-4 TRBV7-9 CASSFGRGTTTNEKLFF TGTGCCAGCAGCTTTGGCCGGGGTACAACAACTAATGAAAAACTGTTTTTT
NA NA TRBJ2-7 TRBV5-4 CATSRRGSDSYEQYF TGTGCCACCTCCAGACGGGGGAGCGATTCCTACGAGCAGTACTTC
NA NA TRBJ1-2 TRBV11-1 CASSLAGDYGYTF TGTGCCAGCAGCTTAGCCGGGGACTATGGCTACACCTTC
NA TRBD2 TRBJ2-3 TRBV5-1 CASSFPLAATDTQYF TGCGCCAGCAGCTTCCCACTAGCGGCCACAGATACGCAGTATTTT
once NA TRBJ2-1 TRBV12-3/TRBV12-4 CASSNRVREQFF TGTGCCAGCAGTAACAGGGTTCGGGAGCAGTTCTTC
NA TRBD2 TRBJ2-1 TRBV6-5 CASRIAGGPSEQFF TGTGCCAGCCGAATAGCGGGAGGGCCGAGTGAGCAGTTCTTC
NA NA TRBJ2-2 TRBV15 CATSGSWRGPGGLFF TGTGCCACCAGCGGCTCGTGGAGGGGGCCCGGGGGGCTGTTTTTT
NA NA TRBJ1-1 TRBV19 CASSIRGEEAFF TGTGCCAGTAGTATCAGGGGAGAGGAAGCTTTCTTT
once NA TRBJ2-7 TRBV20-1 CSASEEDEQYF TGCAGTGCTAGTGAGGAGGACGAGCAGTACTTC
NA NA TRBJ2-7 TRBV6-5 CASSSRWRGPYEQYF TGTGCCAGCAGCTCCCGTTGGCGAGGGCCCTACGAGCAGTACTTC
NA NA TRBJ2-1 TRBV11-3 CASSFGTKGQFF TGTGCCAGCAGCTTCGGGACAAAAGGGCAGTTCTTC
NA TRBD1 TRBJ1-5 TRBV18 CASSPDRGSQPQHF TGTGCCAGCTCACCCGACAGGGGATCTCAGCCCCAGCATTTT
NA TRBD1 TRBJ1-4 TRBV24-1 CATSDPAQGHEKLFF TGTGCCACCAGTGATCCCGCACAGGGGCACGAAAAACTGTTTTTT
few TRBD2 TRBJ2-3 TRBV4-1 CASSHIAGGTDTQYF TGCGCCAGCAGCCATATAGCGGGGGGCACAGATACGCAGTATTTT
NA TRBD1 TRBJ2-5 TRBV11-3 CASSLKTGEVETQYF TGTGCCAGCAGCTTAAAAACAGGGGAAGTGGAGACCCAGTACTTC
NA NA TRBJ2-3 TRBV2 CARGDRPDTQYF TGTGCCAGGGGAGATCGACCAGATACGCAGTATTTT